Listed below are T cell receptor beta chains from one sample, sequenced in a study of cytomegalovirus exposure and HLA in healthy donors. This table comes from immunoSEQ multiplex PCR, and its TCRdb copy is limited to in-frame clones, with some not included. The sample contains 150,000 or so clones, roughly 77% of which appear only once. Input material: PBMCs. These receptors all come from a man younger than 35 in good health and CMV-seropositive. The CDR3 runs from the conserved cysteine through the conserved F or W. A D gene is named only where the DNA matches it firmly. Size values are once, few and many counts, or a class for expanded clones, and some rows have none.

V	J	size	D	DNA	CDR3
TRBV28	TRBJ2-7	NA	TRBD1	TGTGCCAGCAGTTCACAGGGGGGTTCCTACGAGCAGTACTTC	CASSSQGGSYEQYF
TRBV28	TRBJ2-7	NA	NA	TGTGCCAGCAGCTCAGGGTGGAACGAGCAGTACTTC	CASSSGWNEQYF
TRBV9	TRBJ2-7	NA	TRBD2	TGTGCCAGCAGCGCGGGGGGGGTGCAGAGCTCCTACGAGCAGTACTTC	CASSAGGVQSSYEQYF
TRBV10-2	TRBJ2-5	NA	NA	TGCGCCAGTGGTGCCAGCAGGTGGGAGACCCAGTACTTC	CASGASRWETQYF
TRBV9	TRBJ2-2	few	TRBD2	TGTGCCAGCAGCGGGGGACTAGAAACCCCCGGGGAGCTGTTTTTT	CASSGGLETPGELFF
TRBV18	TRBJ2-7	NA	NA	TGTGCCAGCTCCCCTAGTGGTCCTTCGAGTTTAGGCTACGAGCAGTACTTC	CASSPSGPSSLGYEQYF
TRBV27	TRBJ2-5	NA	TRBD1	TGTGCCAGCAAAGAGATCGGACAGGGTTTAGAGACCCAGTACTTC	CASKEIGQGLETQYF
TRBV11-2	TRBJ2-2	NA	NA	TGTGCCAGCAGCTTATGGGCGTTGGGAGGGAACACCGGGGAGCTGTTTTTT	CASSLWALGGNTGELFF
TRBV2	TRBJ1-1	NA	TRBD1	TGTGCCAGCAGTTATAGACAGGGCGTAAAAACTGAAGCTTTCTTT	CASSYRQGVKTEAFF
TRBV30	TRBJ2-1	few	TRBD2	TGTGCCTGGGGGACTAGCGGGAGCCATCCTAGGAGTGAGCAGTTCTTC	CAWGTSGSHPRSEQFF
TRBV7-2	TRBJ2-3	NA	NA	TGTGCCAGCAGCTTTTACAGGTCCGATACGCAGTATTTT	CASSFYRSDTQYF
TRBV5-1	TRBJ1-2	NA	TRBD1	TGCGCCAGCAGCTCAACGACAGGGGATGGCTACACCTTC	CASSSTTGDGYTF
TRBV15	TRBJ1-5	few	NA	TGTGCCACCACCCTAGGGGGTGTGAGCAATCAGCCCCAGCATTTT	CATTLGGVSNQPQHF
TRBV7-8	TRBJ1-4	NA	NA	TGTGCCAGCAGCCTGCGTTTGCGGCAGGGCGGTGAAAAACTGTTTTTT	CASSLRLRQGGEKLFF
TRBV28	TRBJ2-7	NA	NA	TGTGCCAGCAGTGGCCTAGGGGGCGCGGGGATGGAGCAGTACTTC	CASSGLGGAGMEQYF
TRBV28	TRBJ1-1	NA	NA	TGTGCCAGCATCGTACAAACGCCGAACACTGAAGCTTTCTTT	CASIVQTPNTEAFF
TRBV4-1	TRBJ2-3	few	TRBD2	TGCGCCAGCAGCCTGAGCGGGAGGGCCCTAACAGATACGCAGTATTTT	CASSLSGRALTDTQYF
TRBV2	TRBJ1-1	NA	NA	TGTGCCAGTAAGGGGTCGTACACTGAAGCTTTCTTT	CASKGSYTEAFF
TRBV6-6	TRBJ2-7	NA	NA	TGTGCCAGCAGATACTCCTACGAGCAGTACTTC	CASRYSYEQYF
TRBV15	TRBJ2-3	NA	TRBD2	TGTGCCACCAGCAAGGGGGGTAGCGGGAGCCCAGATACGCAGTATTTT	CATSKGGSGSPDTQYF
TRBV4-1	TRBJ2-1	NA	TRBD2	TGCGCCAGCAGCCAAGATTGGGGTCGCGGGAGGGTGGATGAGCAGTTCTTC	CASSQDWGRGRVDEQFF
TRBV7-8	TRBJ2-1	NA	NA	TGTGCCAGCAGCCTAACTGACTTTAACAATGAGCAGTTCTTC	CASSLTDFNNEQFF
TRBV7-2	TRBJ2-3	few	NA	TGTGCCAGCAGCTTAGGCGGGCGCACAGATACGCAGTATTTT	CASSLGGRTDTQYF
TRBV19	TRBJ2-7	few	TRBD1	TGTGCCAGTAGTACCCGGGACAGGTTCCCCTACGAGCAGTACTTC	CASSTRDRFPYEQYF
TRBV5-6	TRBJ2-7	NA	NA	TGTGCCAGCAGCTTGGCTCTCGAGCAGTACTTC	CASSLALEQYF
TRBV5-1	TRBJ1-1	NA	NA	TGCGCCAGCAGCCCGAATGGAGGCAACACTGAAGCTTTCTTT	CASSPNGGNTEAFF
TRBV7-9	TRBJ2-1	few	TRBD2	TGTGCCAGCAACATCGGGACTAGCGGGAGCATGGGTGAGCAGTTCTTC	CASNIGTSGSMGEQFF
TRBV19	TRBJ1-5	NA	TRBD1	TGTGCCAGTAGTATTACAGGGGGCGGAAGGCAGCCCCAGCATTTT	CASSITGGGRQPQHF
TRBV28	TRBJ2-7	NA	TRBD1	TGTGCCAGCAGACTTTCCGGGACAGGGGTCTCCTACGAGCAGTACTTC	CASRLSGTGVSYEQYF
TRBV13	TRBJ2-7	NA	NA	TGTGCCAGCAGCTTAGGGTTCGGCGAGCAGTACTTC	CASSLGFGEQYF
TRBV28	TRBJ2-7	few	NA	TGTGCCAGCAGTTCGGGCTACGAGCAGTACTTC	CASSSGYEQYF
TRBV11-2	TRBJ2-3	NA	NA	TGTGCCAGCAGCTTTGCCAGGCAAGATACGCAGTATTTT	CASSFARQDTQYF
TRBV5-1	TRBJ2-1	few	NA	TGCGCCAGCAGCTTTACGGGATCCCAACCCGATGAGCAGTTCTTC	CASSFTGSQPDEQFF
TRBV6-1	TRBJ2-7	NA	TRBD1	TGTGCCAGCAGAAAGGGACAGCAAACGAACAAGTACTTC	CASRKGQQTNKYF
TRBV10-3	TRBJ1-1	few	NA	TGTGCCATCAGTGATAACCGGGACACGGAAGCTTTCTTT	CAISDNRDTEAFF
TRBV15	TRBJ2-7	NA	TRBD1	TGTGCCACCAGCAGGGGGACAGGCGAGCAGTACTTC	CATSRGTGEQYF
TRBV11-3	TRBJ1-1	NA	TRBD1	TGTGCCAGCAGCAAGGACAGGGACACTGAAGCTTTCTTT	CASSKDRDTEAFF
TRBV28	TRBJ1-2	NA	TRBD1	TGTGCCAGCAGCCTTGGACAGGGGCGGATCTATGGCTACACCTTC	CASSLGQGRIYGYTF
TRBV5-1	TRBJ1-6	once	TRBD1	TGCGCCAGCAGTGGGACAGAGTTATCACCCCTCCACTTT	CASSGTELSPLHF
TRBV11-2	TRBJ2-3	once	NA	TGTGCCAGCAGCTTAAAGCGGACGCAGTATTTT	CASSLKRTQYF
TRBV5-1	TRBJ2-7	NA	TRBD2	TGCGCCAGCAGCTTGGCGGCTAGCGGGAGTTACGAGCAGTACTTC	CASSLAASGSYEQYF
TRBV6-1	TRBJ2-5	NA	NA	TGTGCCAGCAGTGAAGTGGGTTTTTCGGGGGTTAGGGGGACCCAGTACTTC	CASSEVGFSGVRGTQYF
TRBV28	TRBJ1-4	NA	NA	TGTGCCAGCAGTTTTCGCACCAGTCGAAAACTGTTTTTT	CASSFRTSRKLFF
TRBV6-5	TRBJ2-2	NA	NA	TGTACCAGCACCTCTTTAATCACCGGGGAGCTGTTTTTT	CTSTSLITGELFF
TRBV27	TRBJ2-1	NA	TRBD2	TGTGCCAGCAGGACACTAGCGGGAGGGCCGAGTGAGCAGTTCTTC	CASRTLAGGPSEQFF